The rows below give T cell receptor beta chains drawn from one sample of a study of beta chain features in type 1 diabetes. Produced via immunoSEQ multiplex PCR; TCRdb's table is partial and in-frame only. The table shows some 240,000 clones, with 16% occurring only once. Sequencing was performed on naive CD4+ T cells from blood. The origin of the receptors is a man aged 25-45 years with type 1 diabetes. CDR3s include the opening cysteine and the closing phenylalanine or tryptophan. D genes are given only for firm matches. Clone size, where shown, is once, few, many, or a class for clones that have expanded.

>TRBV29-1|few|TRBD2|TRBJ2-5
CSGVAGPGQETQYF
TGCAGCGGTGTAGCGGGCCCGGGCCAAGAGACCCAGTACTTC
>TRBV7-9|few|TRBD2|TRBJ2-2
CASTERGTSFMTGELFF
TGTGCCAGCACTGAGCGGGGGACCTCTTTTATGACCGGGGAGCTGTTTTTT
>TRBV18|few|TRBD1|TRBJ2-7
CASSPDRGAYEQYF
TGTGCCAGCTCACCCGACAGGGGCGCCTACGAGCAGTACTTC
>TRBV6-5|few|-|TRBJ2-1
CASSPSHNEQFF
TGTGCCAGCAGTCCTAGCCACAATGAGCAGTTCTTC
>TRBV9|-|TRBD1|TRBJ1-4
CASSVTGTADEKLFF
TGTGCCAGCAGCGTAACCGGGACAGCCGATGAAAAACTGTTTTTT
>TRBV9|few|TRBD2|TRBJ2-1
CASAGTSGHNEQFF
TGTGCCAGCGCCGGGACTAGCGGACACAATGAGCAGTTCTTC
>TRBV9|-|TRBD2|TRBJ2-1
CASSPSGRAFNEQFF
TGTGCCAGCAGCCCCAGCGGGAGGGCCTTCAATGAGCAGTTCTTC
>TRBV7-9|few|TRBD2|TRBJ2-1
CASSVTGTSGNEQFF
TGTGCCAGCAGCGTCACCGGGACTAGCGGCAATGAGCAGTTCTTC
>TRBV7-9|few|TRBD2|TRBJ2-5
CASSLGLAGEETQYF
TGTGCCAGCAGCCTTGGACTAGCGGGAGAAGAGACCCAGTACTTC
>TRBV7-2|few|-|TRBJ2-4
CASAGGLAKNIQYF
TGTGCCAGCGCCGGGGGCCTAGCCAAAAACATTCAGTACTTC
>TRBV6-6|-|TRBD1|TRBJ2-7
CASSSGQQGAQGEQYF
TGTGCCAGCAGTTCGGGCCAACAGGGGGCTCAGGGCGAGCAGTACTTC